This T cell receptor (beta chain) was profiled in a study of human T cells and chemical hapten exposure (dated by TCRdb to the early 2020s). Broadly, across the study: For sensitization, 2% DPC in acetone was applied to an approximately 2 cm by approximately 2 cm area of upper inner arm skin. Patch testing on the upper back used Finn chambers containing 0.01% DPC, with scoring done after 6 days according to International Contact Dermatitis Research Group standards. This study followed changes in the peripheral blood TCR repertoire in vivo during primary and secondary sensitization of alopecia patients to the hapten diphenylcyclopropenone (DPC). Throughout the study period of approximately 23 weeks, patients also received therapeutic DPC doses to the scalp every week. Most of the patients in the cohort were female, and the cohort covered alopecia areata with under or over 50% scalp involvement, alopecia totalis and alopecia universalis. Libraries were pooled for sequencing, and per-sample TCR yields varied mainly because of small differences in library volumes within the pool. For TCR sequencing, blood came from some 31 alopecia patients at anywhere from one to four time points (pre-sensitization, 2, 6 and 24 weeks). Patient blood was sampled pre-sensitization (week 0) and at 2, 6 and about 24 weeks after DPC sensitization.

This clonotype has a count of ten or more. The target of this receptor is not known. No quality values exist for individual bases; no much larger clone is one base distant. The time point label, read with the paper, signifies: patch test 1, 2 weeks after DPC sensitization. The treatment or condition label of this sample denotes: therapeutic diphenylcyclopropenone sensitization with weekly scalp DPC. At every patch-test visit, the blood draw took place before the patch test was put on. Patients were eligible if aged 18 to 70, diagnosed with alopecia and judged suitable for DPC therapy, and pregnant patients were excluded. Unfractionated whole blood was collected in Tempus Blood RNA tubes, and total RNA was extracted from that blood. The study at large found these results: Expanded TCRs formed significantly more large CDR3 similarity clusters than pre-sensitization or healthy control sets, consistent with antigen-driven responses. Repeated subsampling changed both the strength of the expansion versus patch-test correlation and the threshold at which that correlation became significant. The number of TCRs above 1 in 1000 frequency did not change with DPC sensitization; there was no evidence of global repertoire structure alterations. The number of PT1 expanded TCRs positively correlated with patch test score, significant at thresholds 8, 16 and 32 but not 4. All patients had alopecia, a presumed autoimmune disease, so their immune response might differ from that of healthy individuals.

Reading from cysteine to phenylalanine, the CDR3 counts 16 amino acids. Only the CDR3 DNA stays, 48 bases, in frame from base 1. V and J are trimmed by 5 bases and 6 bases, and the gene matches miss 8 bases of the junction. The library came from RACE. The run used a NextSeq 500. During library preparation, unique molecular identifiers were attached to individual cDNA molecules so that TCRs could be counted quantitatively and reproducibly. Each blood RNA sample was used to sequence both TCR alpha and TCR beta chains. The authors' pipeline ran thus. A median of roughly 99,000 TCRs per sample was observed, with a range of roughly 20,000 to 750,000. V, J and CDR3 annotation of the TCR reads was performed with the Decombinator software suite. For the PS versus PT1 abundance plots, all samples were subsampled to the same number of TCRs (28,000). Expanded TCRs were defined as absent before sensitization and observed at least eight times at the 2-week time point. TCRdb reworked the public reads: Q25 trimming with fastp, MiXCR clone assembly, productive beta chains retained. Each entry merges the rows of one CDR3 protein and shows their most common DNA and genes. TCRdb's processing, not the study's, gives the V and J calls here. The sample records some 79,000 distinct CDR3 sequences, approximately 8% of which are singletons. Jointly, the top ten make up 1.5% to 1.8% of the sample.

The chain employs TRBV12-3 or TRBV12-4 and TRBJ2-3, and 13 junctional nucleotides match TRBD2. The sample consisted of whole blood, taken in connection with sensitization to the hapten diphenylcyclopropenone (DPC). The TCR comes from a woman in her 30s with alopecia areata. Some clones in this sample may be carry-over from other donors' samples. CDR3 loop: CASSPTSGGAWDTQYF. The nucleotides are TGTGCCAGCAGTCCCACTAGCGGGGGGGCGTGGGATACGCAGTATTTT.